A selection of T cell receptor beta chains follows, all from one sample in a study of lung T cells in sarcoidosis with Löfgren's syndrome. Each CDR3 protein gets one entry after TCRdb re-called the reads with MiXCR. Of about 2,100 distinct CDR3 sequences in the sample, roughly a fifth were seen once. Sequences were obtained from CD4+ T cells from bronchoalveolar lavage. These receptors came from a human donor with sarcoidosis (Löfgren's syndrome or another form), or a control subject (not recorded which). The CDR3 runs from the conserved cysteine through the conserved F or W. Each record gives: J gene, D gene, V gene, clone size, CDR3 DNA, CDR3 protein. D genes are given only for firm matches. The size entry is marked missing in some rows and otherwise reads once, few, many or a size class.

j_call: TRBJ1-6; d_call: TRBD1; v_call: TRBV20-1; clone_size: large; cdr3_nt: TGCAGTGCTGGGGACAGGGTTTTACCCCTCCACTTT; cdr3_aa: CSAGDRVLPLHF
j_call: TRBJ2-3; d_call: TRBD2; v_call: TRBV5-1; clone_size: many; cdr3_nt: TGCGCCAGCAGCGGAGCGGGGGGCCATGATACGCAGTATTTT; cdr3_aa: CASSGAGGHDTQYF
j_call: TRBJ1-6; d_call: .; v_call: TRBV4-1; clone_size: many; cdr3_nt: TGCGCCAGCAGCCAAGAACGGCAGGGAAATTCACCCCTCCACTTT; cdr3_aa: CASSQERQGNSPLHF
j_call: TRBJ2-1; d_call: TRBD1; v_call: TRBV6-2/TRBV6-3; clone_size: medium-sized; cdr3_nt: TGTGCCAGCAGGGGACCGGGACAGTCGGATGAGCAGTTCTTC; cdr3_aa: CASRGPGQSDEQFF
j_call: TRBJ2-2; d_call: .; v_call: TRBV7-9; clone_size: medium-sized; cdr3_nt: TGTGCCAGCAGCTTAGAATTTTCGATTGGGAACGGGGAGCTGTTTTTT; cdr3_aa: CASSLEFSIGNGELFF
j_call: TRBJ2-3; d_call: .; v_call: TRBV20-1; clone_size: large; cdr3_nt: TGCAGTGCCAGAGCGGTTCCTAGCACAGATACGCAGTATTTT; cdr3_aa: CSARAVPSTDTQYF
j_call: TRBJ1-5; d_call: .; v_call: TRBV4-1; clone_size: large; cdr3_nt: TGCGCCAGCAGTCGCGATAGCAATCAGCCCCAGCATTTT; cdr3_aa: CASSRDSNQPQHF
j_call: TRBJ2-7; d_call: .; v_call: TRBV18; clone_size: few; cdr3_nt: TGTGCCAGCTCACCAGGGTCCATTTCCTACGAGCAGTACTTC; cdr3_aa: CASSPGSISYEQYF
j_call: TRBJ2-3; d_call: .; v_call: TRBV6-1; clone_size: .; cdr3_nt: TGTGCCAGCAGTTTAACCCCGCGGCCTAGTACAGATACGCAGTATTTT; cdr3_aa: CASSLTPRPSTDTQYF
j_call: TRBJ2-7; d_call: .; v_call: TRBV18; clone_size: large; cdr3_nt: TGTGCCAGCTCACCACTGGGACCCCCCGATCCGGAGCAGTACTTC; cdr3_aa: CASSPLGPPDPEQYF
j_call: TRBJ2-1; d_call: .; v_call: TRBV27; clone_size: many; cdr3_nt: TGTGCCAGCAGTGCAAGGTTTGGTGAGCAGTTCTTC; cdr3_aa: CASSARFGEQFF
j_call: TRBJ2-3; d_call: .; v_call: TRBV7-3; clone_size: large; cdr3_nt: TGTGCCAGCAGCTTCAACAGGGATACGCAGTATTTT; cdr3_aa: CASSFNRDTQYF
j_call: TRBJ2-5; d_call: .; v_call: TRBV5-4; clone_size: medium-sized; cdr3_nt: TGTGCCAGCAGCTCCTTAAAGGGGGGGCCGGTAGAGACCCAGTACTTC; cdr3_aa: CASSSLKGGPVETQYF
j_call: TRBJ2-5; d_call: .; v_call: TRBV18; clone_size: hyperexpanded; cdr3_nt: TGTGCCAGCTCAAGTCGGGGGCAAGAGACCCAGTACTTC; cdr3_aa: CASSSRGQETQYF
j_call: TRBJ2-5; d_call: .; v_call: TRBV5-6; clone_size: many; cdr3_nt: TGTGCCAGCAGCTTGGTTGCGGGTGGGGAGGAGACCCAGTACTTC; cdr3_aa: CASSLVAGGEETQYF
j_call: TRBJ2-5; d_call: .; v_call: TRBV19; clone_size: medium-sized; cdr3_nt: TGTGCCACCAGACAATCGGGAGAGACCCAGTACTTC; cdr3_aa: CATRQSGETQYF
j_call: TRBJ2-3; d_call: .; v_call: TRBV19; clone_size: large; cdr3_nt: TGTGCCAGTAGTATAGAAAGGTCAGATACGCAGTATTTT; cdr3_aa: CASSIERSDTQYF
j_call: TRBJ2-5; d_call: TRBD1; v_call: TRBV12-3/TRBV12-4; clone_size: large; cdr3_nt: TGTGCCAGCAGTCGGGACAGGCAAGAGACCCAGTACTTC; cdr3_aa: CASSRDRQETQYF
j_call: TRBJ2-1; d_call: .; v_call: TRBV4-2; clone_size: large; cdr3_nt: TGTGCCAGCAGCCAAGAACGGGTTGGGAATGAGCAGTTCTTC; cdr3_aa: CASSQERVGNEQFF
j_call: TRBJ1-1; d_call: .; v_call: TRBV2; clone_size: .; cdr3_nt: TGTGCCAGCAGGGTGACAGAGAACACTGAAGCTTTCTTT; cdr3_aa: CASRVTENTEAFF
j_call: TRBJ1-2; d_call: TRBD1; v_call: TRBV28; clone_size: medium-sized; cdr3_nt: TGTGCCAGCAGTGTACCGGGACAGGGAGTATTCGGCTACACCTTC; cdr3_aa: CASSVPGQGVFGYTF
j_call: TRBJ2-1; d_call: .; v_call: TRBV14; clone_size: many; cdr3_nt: TGTGCCAGCAGCCTTCGACAGGTGCAACTCGATGAGCAGTTCTTC; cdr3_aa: CASSLRQVQLDEQFF
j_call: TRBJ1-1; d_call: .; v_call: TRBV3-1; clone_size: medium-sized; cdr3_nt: TGTGCCAGCAGCCAAGATATATGGGGGAACGAAGCTTTCTTT; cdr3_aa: CASSQDIWGNEAFF
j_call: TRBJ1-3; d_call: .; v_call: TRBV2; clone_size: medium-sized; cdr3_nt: TGTGCCAGCAGTGAAGCTGGTGGAAGAAACACCATATATTTT; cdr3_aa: CASSEAGGRNTIYF
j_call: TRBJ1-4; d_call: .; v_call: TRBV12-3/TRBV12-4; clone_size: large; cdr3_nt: TGTGCCAGCAGTTTGTACCGTGGTGAAAAACTGTTTTTT; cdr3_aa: CASSLYRGEKLFF
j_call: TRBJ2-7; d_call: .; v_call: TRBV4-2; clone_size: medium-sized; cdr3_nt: TGTGCCAGCAGCCCTTCGCTATTCTACGAGCAGTACTTC; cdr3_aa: CASSPSLFYEQYF
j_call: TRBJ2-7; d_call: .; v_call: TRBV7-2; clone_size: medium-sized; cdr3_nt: TGTGCCAGCAGCTTACAGGGTACCTACGAGCAGTACTTC; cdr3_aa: CASSLQGTYEQYF
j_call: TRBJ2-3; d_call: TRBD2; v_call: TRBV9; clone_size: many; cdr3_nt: TGTGCCAGCAGCGTAGGGTGGGGGGGTCACACAGATACGCAGTATTTT; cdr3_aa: CASSVGWGGHTDTQYF
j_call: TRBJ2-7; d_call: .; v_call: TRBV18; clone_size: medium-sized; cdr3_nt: TGTGCCAGCTCCCTGGACAGCGGCGAGCAGTACTTC; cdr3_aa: CASSLDSGEQYF
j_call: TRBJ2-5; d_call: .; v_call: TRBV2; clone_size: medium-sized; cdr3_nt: TGTGCCAGCAGTGAAGCCACAGGGCAAGAGACCCAGTACTTC; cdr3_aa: CASSEATGQETQYF
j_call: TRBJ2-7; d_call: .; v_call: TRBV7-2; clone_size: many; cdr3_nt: TGTGCCAGCAGCTTAGCCCCGGGGGACTACGAGCAGTACTTC; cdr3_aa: CASSLAPGDYEQYF
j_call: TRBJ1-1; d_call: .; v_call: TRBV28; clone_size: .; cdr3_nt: TGTGCCGGCAGTACCTGGGGAGCTGAGGCTTTTTTT; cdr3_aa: CAGSTWGAEAFF
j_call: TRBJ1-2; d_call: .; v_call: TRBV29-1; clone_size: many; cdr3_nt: TGCAGCGTTGAATTGGACTATGGCTACACCTTC; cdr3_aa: CSVELDYGYTF
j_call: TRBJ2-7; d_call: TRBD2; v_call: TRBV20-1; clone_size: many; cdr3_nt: TGCAGTGCTAGTATCCCCCGGACTAGCGGGAGGGGGTACGAGCAGTACTTC; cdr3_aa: CSASIPRTSGRGYEQYF
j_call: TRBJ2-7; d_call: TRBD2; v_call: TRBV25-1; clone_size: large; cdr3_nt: TGTGCCAGCAGTGGAGGGACTAGCGGTTCTGTCTCCTACGAGCAGTACTTC; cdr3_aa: CASSGGTSGSVSYEQYF
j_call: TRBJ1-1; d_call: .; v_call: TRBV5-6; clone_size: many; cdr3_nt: TGTGCCAGCAGCGAGGACACTAACACTGAAGCTTTCTTT; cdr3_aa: CASSEDTNTEAFF
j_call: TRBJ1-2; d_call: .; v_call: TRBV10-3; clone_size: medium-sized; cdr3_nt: TGTGCCATCTATGAAACAGTCTTCTATGGCTACACCTTC; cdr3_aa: CAIYETVFYGYTF
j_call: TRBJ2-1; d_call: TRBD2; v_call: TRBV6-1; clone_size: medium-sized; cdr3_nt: TGTGCCAGCGGGGGGACTAGCGGCTCCTACAATGAGCAGTTCTTC; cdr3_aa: CASGGTSGSYNEQFF
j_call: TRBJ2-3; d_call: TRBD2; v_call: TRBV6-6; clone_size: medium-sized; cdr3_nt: TGTGCCAGCAGTTACATCCTAGCGGGGGAGCAGTATTTT; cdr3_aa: CASSYILAGEQYF
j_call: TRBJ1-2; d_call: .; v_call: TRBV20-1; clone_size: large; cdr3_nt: TGCAGTGTCCGGGACATTCATGGCTACACCTTC; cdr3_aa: CSVRDIHGYTF
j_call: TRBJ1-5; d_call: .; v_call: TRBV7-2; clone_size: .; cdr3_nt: TGTGCCAGCAGCTCATGGGTAGCGTCCACAGATACGCAGCATTTT; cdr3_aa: CASSSWVASTDTQHF
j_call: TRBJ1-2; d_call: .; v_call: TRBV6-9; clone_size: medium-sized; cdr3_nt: TGTGCCAGCAGTACCCCACGAGGGATGGATGGCTACACCTTC; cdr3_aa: CASSTPRGMDGYTF
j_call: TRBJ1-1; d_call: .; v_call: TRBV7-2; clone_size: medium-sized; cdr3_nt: TGTGCCAGCAGCTTAAGAGGGGGCACTGAAGCTTTCTTT; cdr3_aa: CASSLRGGTEAFF
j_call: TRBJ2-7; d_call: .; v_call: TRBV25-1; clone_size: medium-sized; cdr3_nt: TGTGCCAGCAGTGAACAGGTCCGCGGGTGCGAGCAGTACTTC; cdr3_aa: CASSEQVRGCEQYF
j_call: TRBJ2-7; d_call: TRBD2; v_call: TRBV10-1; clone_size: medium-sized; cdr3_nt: TGCGCCAGCGGAGGGACTAGCGGGTACGAGCAGTACTTC; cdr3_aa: CASGGTSGYEQYF
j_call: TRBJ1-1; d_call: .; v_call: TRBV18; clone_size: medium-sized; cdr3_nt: TGTGCCAGCTCACATCGACCGGGCCCAGAATCGGCTTTCTTT; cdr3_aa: CASSHRPGPESAFF
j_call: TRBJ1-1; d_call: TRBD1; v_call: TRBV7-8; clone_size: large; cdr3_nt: TGTGCCAGCAGCTTAGCCAAGGACAGGGAAGCTTTCTTT; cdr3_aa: CASSLAKDREAFF
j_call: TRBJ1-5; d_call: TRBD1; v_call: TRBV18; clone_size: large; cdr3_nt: TGTGCCAGCTCAGGACAGGGGAGGGATCAGCCCCAGCATTTT; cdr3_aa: CASSGQGRDQPQHF
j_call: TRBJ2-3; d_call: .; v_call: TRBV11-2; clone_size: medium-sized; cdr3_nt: TGTGCCAGCAGCTTAGAACTAGTAGGTGATACGCAGTATTTT; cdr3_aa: CASSLELVGDTQYF
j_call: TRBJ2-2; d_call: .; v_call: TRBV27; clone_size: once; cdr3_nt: TGTGCCAGCAGTTTTTCGACCGGAGAGCTGCTTTTT; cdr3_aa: CASSFSTGELLF
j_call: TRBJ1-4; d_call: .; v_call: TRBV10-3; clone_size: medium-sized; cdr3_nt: TGTGCCATCAGTGAAGGGGGGCAGCTAATGAAAAAACTGTTTTTT; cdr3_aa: CAISEGGQLMKKLFF
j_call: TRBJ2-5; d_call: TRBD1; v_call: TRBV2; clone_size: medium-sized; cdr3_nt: TGTGCCAGCAGCCCTGTGACAGGGAGAGAGACCCAGTACTTC; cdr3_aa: CASSPVTGRETQYF